This TCR beta chain was identified during a study of PD-L1 blockade in urothelial cancer (dated by TCRdb to 2017 to 2019). For context, the study as a whole: Therapy was started in the mid-2010s for all patients, and atezolizumab 1,200 mg was administered intravenously every 3 weeks. An ECOG performance status of 0 or 1 was recorded for the patients, and 0 to 3 prior chemotherapy regimens had been received by the patients. Pretreatment tumor samples and matched peripheral blood, collected serially before and after atezolizumab treatment, underwent TCR sequencing. About 85% of the 29 patients were males with bladder-origin urothelial cancer, and about 65% of the roughly 30 reported a prior smoking history. Blood samples gave median yields of around 150,000 T cells and over 80,000 unique TCRs, along with a median clonality of around 0.075. About 10 patients achieved durable clinical benefit and approximately 20 did not. Whole exome sequencing and RNA sequencing of pretreatment tumors were performed alongside TCR sequencing in the same patients. Some 30 patients had pretreatment blood TCR-seq, some 25 had at least one posttreatment blood collection, and some 25 had tumor TCR-seq. An exploratory multi-omic analysis was conducted of the somatic, immune and clinical correlates of response to PD-L1 blockade with atezolizumab in urothelial cancer. Blood samples were analyzed 3 weeks after the start of treatment (second dose) and 6 weeks after the start of treatment. Durable clinical benefit was defined as progression-free survival longer than 6 months, and TCR features were also tested against progression-free and overall survival.

The time point label corresponds to: pretreatment peripheral blood. The cohort comprised 30 or so patients with locally advanced or metastatic urothelial carcinoma treated at Memorial Sloan Kettering on a trial protocol. Peripheral blood mononuclear cells were collected pretreatment and during treatment, with between 1 and 8 total time points per patient. The Qiagen DNeasy Blood extraction kit was used to purify genomic DNA from total PBMCs and tumor samples. Collected pretreatment and during treatment, PBMCs were isolated and stored as previously described. Synthetic TCR analog templates were spiked into each PCR so that absolute template abundance could be estimated from read counts. The immunoSEQ assay used bias-controlled V and J gene primers to amplify TCRbeta CDR3 regions from genomic DNA. Rearranged TCRbeta segments were sequenced at approximately 20X coverage. Per the original workflow: Clustering was used to correct sequencing errors, and CDR3s were annotated against IMGT to assign V, D and J genes. Downstream analyses used only productive TCRbeta rearrangements, leaving out any out-of-frame or stop-codon sequences. Clonality was computed as one minus Shannon entropy normalized by the log of the number of unique productive sequences. Fisher's exact test with Benjamini-Hochberg correction, using a cutoff of adjusted p below 0.01, was how clones that differed between time points or between blood and tumor were identified. TCRdb limited this immuneACCESS table to in-frame rearrangements with V and J called. A share of clones is missing; checked studies link under half to unresolved V genes, and the rest is unexplained. That table gives V, J and clone size, and the DNA gave D and trimming. The sample contains approximately 90,000 clones, roughly 89% of them found a single time. The ten largest clones add up to around 2.1% of the sample.

With regard to this clone: Its antigen has not been determined. Base qualities are not recorded, but no much larger clone differs from it by a single base.

Study-wide findings and limitations: A pretreatment peripheral blood TCR clonality below the median was linked to improved progression-free and overall survival. Because of the small sample size (n ≈ 27) and the many exploratory analyses performed, the results are intended to be regarded as hypothesis-generating. Patients with durable benefit showed greater expansion of tumor-associated TCR clones in peripheral blood 3 weeks after starting treatment (n ≈ 22, p = 0.022).

Taken from the germline V gene (reference sequence), the CDR1 and CDR2 loops are LNHDA and SQIVND. A distance of 18 bases separates the germline ends of V and J, which lose 3 bases and 1 base respectively. The CDR3 goes from the cysteine to the phenylalanine over 17 residues. Just CDR3 DNA is preserved here, 51 bases in frame from base 1. The starting material was PBMCs, obtained around atezolizumab (anti-PD-L1) treatment. The source of this sequence is a man aged 55 to 70 with urothelial cancer. Recombination linked TRBV19 to TRBJ1-1, with an unclear D gene assignment. The DNA sequence is TGTGCCAGTAGTATCGGTTTGGGAGGGCGAAGGAACACTGAAGCTTTCTTT. It specifies CASSIGLGGRRNTEAFF.